Listed below are T cell receptor beta chains from one sample, sequenced in a study of blood T cell repertoires in COVID-19. Profiled with immunoSEQ multiplex PCR; TCRdb holds only in-frame clones, not every one. This sample has approximately 49,000 clones, with nearly 90% found just once. Sequences were obtained from peripheral blood. The receptors derive from a man aged 45-65 years with active COVID-19. CDR3s include the opening cysteine and the closing phenylalanine or tryptophan. D genes are given only for firm matches. Part of the rows lack a size; the others show once, few, many or a class for expanded clones.

TRBV5-4	TRBJ2-3	15	.	TRBD1	CASSLNRGPTDTQYF	TGTGCCAGCAGCTTAAACAGGGGCCCCACAGATACGCAGTATTTT
TRBV4-1	TRBJ2-7	15	.	.	CASSQARVPGYEQYF	TGCGCCAGCAGCCAAGCCCGGGTCCCGGGGTACGAGCAGTACTTC
TRBV24-1	TRBJ2-2	16	.	.	CATSDPQGSNTGELFF	TGTGCCACCAGTGATCCACAGGGTTCGAACACCGGGGAGCTGTTTTTT
TRBV6-5	TRBJ1-2	15	.	.	CASSYLGARNYGYTF	TGTGCCAGCAGTTACCTGGGGGCGAGGAACTATGGCTACACCTTC
TRBV5-1	TRBJ2-1	17	.	TRBD2	CASSLVPSGSSYNEQFF	TGCGCCAGCAGCCTGGTCCCTAGCGGGAGCTCCTACAATGAGCAGTTCTTC
TRBV21-1	TRBJ2-5	15	.	.	CASSNSLGGVSAQYF	TGTGCCAGCAGCAACAGCCTAGGGGGGGTGAGTGCCCAGTACTTC
TRBV19	TRBJ1-5	15	.	TRBD1	CASSIARDRYQPQHF	TGTGCCAGTAGTATAGCCCGGGACAGATATCAGCCCCAGCATTTT
TRBV9	TRBJ1-2	15	.	.	CASSPSGGAYYGYTF	TGTGCCAGCAGCCCCTCCGGGGGGGCATACTATGGCTACACCTTC
TRBV4-2	TRBJ2-3	15	.	.	CASSQVRGLTDTQYF	TGTGCCAGCAGCCAAGTAAGGGGACTCACAGATACGCAGTATTTT
TRBV2	TRBJ2-5	16	.	TRBD2	CASSPGTSGSQETQYF	TGTGCCAGCAGCCCTGGGACTAGCGGGAGCCAAGAGACCCAGTACTTC
TRBV30	TRBJ1-6	15	.	TRBD1	CAWSVGTGGNSPLHF	TGTGCCTGGAGTGTAGGAACAGGGGGAAATTCACCCCTCCACTTT
TRBV12-5	TRBJ2-3	13	once	.	CASGQPATDTQYF	TGTGCTAGTGGACAACCCGCCACAGATACGCAGTATTTT
TRBV5-4	TRBJ1-6	15	once	.	CASSFAGQFNSPLHF	TGTGCCAGCAGCTTCGCGGGGCAGTTCAATTCACCCCTCCACTTT